One T cell receptor beta chain is described in this entry. Its antigen is undetermined. This sample is drawn from a study of cytomegalovirus exposure and HLA in healthy donors. Study information: Clustering assigned 81% of the approximately 400 genotyped donors to the Caucasian-associated ancestry cluster.

General observations from the study: HLA-A and HLA-B allele assignments for most subjects were reportedly predicted accurately using TCR beta sequences.

This CDR3 region has 12 residues. From germline, CDR1 is SGHDN and CDR2 FVKESK. The V gene lost 4 bases and the J gene lost 9 bases, with 10 bases spanning the gap. Amplification used 60 Vbeta primers and 13 Jbeta primers. The protocol was immunoSEQ multiplex PCR, while the TCRdb copy is restricted to in-frame clones and leaves out a portion. The sample has some 55,000 clones. The sequence came from a man aged 18 to 30 in good health and CMV-seropositive. This chain uses TRBV14 with TRBJ2-4; TRBD1 is a possible D gene (6 bases). Sequences were obtained from PBMCs. Written as DNA, the CDR3 is TGTGCCAGCAGCCCAGGGGCGGGCATTCAGTACTTC. This gives the protein CASSPGAGIQYF.